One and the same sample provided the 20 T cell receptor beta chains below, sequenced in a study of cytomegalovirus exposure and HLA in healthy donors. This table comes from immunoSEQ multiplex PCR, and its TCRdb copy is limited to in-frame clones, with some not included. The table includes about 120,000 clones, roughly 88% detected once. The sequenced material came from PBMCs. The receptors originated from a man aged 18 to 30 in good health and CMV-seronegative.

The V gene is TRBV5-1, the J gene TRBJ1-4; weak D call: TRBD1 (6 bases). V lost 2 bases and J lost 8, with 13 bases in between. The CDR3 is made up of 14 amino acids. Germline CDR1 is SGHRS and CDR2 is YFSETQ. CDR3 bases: TGCGCCAGCAGCTTTAGCGGGGGGCTCGAAAAACTGTTTTTT. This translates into CASSFSGGLEKLFF.

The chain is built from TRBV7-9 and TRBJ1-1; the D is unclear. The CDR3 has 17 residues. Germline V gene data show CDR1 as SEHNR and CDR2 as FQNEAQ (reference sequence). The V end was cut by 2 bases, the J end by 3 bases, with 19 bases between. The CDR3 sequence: CASSLPMPSESDTEAFF. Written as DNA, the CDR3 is TGTGCCAGCAGCTTACCGATGCCATCCGAATCGGACACTGAAGCTTTCTTT.

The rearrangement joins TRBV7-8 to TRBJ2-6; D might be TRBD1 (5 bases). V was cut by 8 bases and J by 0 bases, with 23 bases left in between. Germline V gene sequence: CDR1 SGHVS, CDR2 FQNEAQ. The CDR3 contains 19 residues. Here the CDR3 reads CASASFWAGPSSGANVLTF. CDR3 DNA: TGTGCCAGCGCAAGCTTTTGGGCAGGGCCCAGCTCTGGGGCCAACGTCCTGACTTTC. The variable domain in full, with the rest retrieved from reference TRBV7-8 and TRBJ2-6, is GAGVSQSPRYKVAKRGQDVALRCDPISGHVSLFWYQQALGQGPEFLTYFQNEAQLDKSGLPSDRFFAERPEGSVSTLKIQRTQQEDSAVYLCASASFWAGPSSGANVLTFGAGSRLTVL.

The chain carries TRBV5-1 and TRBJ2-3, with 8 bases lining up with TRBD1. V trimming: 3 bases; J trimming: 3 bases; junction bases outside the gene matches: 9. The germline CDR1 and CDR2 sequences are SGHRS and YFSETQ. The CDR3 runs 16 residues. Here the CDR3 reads CASSWQGQVLTDTQYF. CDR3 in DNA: TGCGCCAGCAGCTGGCAGGGACAGGTATTAACAGATACGCAGTATTTT.

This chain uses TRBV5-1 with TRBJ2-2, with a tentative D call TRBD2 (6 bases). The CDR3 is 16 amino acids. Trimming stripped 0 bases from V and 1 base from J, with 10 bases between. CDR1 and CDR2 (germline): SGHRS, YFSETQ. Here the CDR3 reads CASSLGVRENTGELFF. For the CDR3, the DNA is TGCGCCAGCAGCTTGGGGGTGCGGGAGAACACCGGGGAGCTGTTTTTT.

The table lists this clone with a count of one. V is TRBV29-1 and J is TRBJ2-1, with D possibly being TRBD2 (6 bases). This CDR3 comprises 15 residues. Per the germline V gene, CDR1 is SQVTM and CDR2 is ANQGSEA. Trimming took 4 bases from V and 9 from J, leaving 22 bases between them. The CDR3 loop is CSVGDVRRVSGEQFF. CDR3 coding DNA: TGCAGCGTTGGAGATGTGAGAAGGGTTAGCGGTGAGCAGTTCTTC.

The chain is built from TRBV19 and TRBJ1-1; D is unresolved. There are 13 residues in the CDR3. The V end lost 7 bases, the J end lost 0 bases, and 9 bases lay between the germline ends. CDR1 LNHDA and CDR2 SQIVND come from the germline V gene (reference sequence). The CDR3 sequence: CASTSRLNTEAFF. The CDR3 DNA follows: TGTGCCAGTACCTCTCGGTTGAACACTGAAGCTTTCTTT.

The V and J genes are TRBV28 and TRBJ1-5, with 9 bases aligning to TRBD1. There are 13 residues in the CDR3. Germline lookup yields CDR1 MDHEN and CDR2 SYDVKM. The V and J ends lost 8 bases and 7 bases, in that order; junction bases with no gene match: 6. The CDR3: CASRGDREQPQHF. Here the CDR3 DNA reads TGTGCCAGCCGTGGGGACAGGGAACAGCCCCAGCATTTT.

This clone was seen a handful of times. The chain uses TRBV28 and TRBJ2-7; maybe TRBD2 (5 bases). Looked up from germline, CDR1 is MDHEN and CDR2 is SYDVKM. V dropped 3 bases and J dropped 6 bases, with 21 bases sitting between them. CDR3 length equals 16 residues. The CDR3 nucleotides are TGTGCCAGCAGTTTTAATCGGCGGACTTGGTTCGGCGAGCAGTACTTC. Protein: CASSFNRRTWFGEQYF.

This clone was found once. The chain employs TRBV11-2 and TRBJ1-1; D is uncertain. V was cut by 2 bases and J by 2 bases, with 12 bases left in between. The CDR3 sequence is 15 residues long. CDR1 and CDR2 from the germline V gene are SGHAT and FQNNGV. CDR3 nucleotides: TGTGCCAGCAGCTTAACGTTCGGTTCTAACACTGAAGCTTTCTTT. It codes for CASSLTFGSNTEAFF.

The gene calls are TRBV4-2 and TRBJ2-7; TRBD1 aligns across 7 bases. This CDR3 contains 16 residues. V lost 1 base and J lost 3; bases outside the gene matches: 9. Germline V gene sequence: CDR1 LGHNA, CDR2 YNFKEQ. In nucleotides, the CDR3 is TGTGCCAGCAGCCAAGGGACAGGCCTGATGAGCTACGAGCAGTACTTC. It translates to CASSQGTGLMSYEQYF.

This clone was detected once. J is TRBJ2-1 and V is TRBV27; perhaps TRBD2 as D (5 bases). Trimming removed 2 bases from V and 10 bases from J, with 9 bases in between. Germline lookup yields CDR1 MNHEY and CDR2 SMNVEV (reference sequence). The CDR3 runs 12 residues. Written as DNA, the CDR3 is TGTGCCAGCAGTTTAAAGGGAGACGAGCAGTTCTTC. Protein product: CASSLKGDEQFF.

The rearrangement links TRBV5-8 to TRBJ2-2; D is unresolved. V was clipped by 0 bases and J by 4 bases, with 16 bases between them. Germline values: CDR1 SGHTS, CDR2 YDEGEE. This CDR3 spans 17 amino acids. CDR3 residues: CASSLGYAGRSTGELFF. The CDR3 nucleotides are TGTGCCAGCAGCTTGGGGTATGCTGGGCGTAGCACCGGGGAGCTGTTTTTT.

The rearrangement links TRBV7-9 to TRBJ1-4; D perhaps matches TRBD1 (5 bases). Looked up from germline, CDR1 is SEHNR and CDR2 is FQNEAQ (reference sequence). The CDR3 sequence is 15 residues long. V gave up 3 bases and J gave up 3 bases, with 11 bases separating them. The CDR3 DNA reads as TGTGCCAGCAGCTTTTCTGGGGCGGCTAATGAAAAACTGTTTTTT. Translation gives CASSFSGAANEKLFF.

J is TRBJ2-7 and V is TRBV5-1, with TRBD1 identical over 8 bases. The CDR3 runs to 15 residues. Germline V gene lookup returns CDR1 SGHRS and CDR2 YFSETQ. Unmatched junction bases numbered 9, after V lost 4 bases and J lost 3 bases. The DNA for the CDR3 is TGCGCCAGCAGCCTGGCTGGGACAGGAGGCTACGAGCAGTACTTC. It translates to CASSLAGTGGYEQYF. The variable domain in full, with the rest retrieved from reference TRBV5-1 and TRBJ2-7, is KAGVTQTPRYLIKTRGQQVTLSCSPISGHRSVSWYQQTPGQGLQFLFEYFSETQRNKGNFPGRFSGRQFSNSRSEMNVSTLELGDSALYLCASSLAGTGGYEQYFGPGTRLTVT.

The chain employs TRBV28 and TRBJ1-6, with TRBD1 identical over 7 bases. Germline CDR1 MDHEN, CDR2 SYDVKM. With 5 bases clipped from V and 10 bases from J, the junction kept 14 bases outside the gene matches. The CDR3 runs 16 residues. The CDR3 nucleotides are TGTGCCAGCAGTCCCCGCGTAAGGGGGCTCGGGTCACCCCTCCACTTT. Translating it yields CASSPRVRGLGSPLHF.

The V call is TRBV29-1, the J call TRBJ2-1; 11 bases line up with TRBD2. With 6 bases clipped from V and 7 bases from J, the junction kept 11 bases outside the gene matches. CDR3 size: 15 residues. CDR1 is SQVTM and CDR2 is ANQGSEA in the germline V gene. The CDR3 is CSVAKLAGVGNEQFF. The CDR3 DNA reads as TGCAGCGTCGCGAAACTAGCGGGGGTGGGGAATGAGCAGTTCTTC.

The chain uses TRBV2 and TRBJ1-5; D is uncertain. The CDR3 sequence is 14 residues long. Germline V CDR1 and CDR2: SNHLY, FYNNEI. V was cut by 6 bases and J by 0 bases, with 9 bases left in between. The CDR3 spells CASRWQYSNQPQHF. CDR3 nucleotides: TGTGCCAGCAGATGGCAGTATAGCAATCAGCCCCAGCATTTT.

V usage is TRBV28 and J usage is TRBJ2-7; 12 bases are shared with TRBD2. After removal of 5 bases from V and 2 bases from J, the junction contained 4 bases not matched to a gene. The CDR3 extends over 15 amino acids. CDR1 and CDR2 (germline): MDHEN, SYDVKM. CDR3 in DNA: TGTGCCAGCAGTCCGACTAGCGGGAGAGCCTACGAGCAGTACTTC. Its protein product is CASSPTSGRAYEQYF.

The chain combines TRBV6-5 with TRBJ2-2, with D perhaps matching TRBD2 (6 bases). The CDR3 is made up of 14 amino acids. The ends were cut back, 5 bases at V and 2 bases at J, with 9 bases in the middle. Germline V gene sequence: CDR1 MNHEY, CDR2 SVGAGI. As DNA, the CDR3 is TGTGCCAGCAGTCGCGGGACTAACACCGGGGAGCTGTTTTTT. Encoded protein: CASSRGTNTGELFF.